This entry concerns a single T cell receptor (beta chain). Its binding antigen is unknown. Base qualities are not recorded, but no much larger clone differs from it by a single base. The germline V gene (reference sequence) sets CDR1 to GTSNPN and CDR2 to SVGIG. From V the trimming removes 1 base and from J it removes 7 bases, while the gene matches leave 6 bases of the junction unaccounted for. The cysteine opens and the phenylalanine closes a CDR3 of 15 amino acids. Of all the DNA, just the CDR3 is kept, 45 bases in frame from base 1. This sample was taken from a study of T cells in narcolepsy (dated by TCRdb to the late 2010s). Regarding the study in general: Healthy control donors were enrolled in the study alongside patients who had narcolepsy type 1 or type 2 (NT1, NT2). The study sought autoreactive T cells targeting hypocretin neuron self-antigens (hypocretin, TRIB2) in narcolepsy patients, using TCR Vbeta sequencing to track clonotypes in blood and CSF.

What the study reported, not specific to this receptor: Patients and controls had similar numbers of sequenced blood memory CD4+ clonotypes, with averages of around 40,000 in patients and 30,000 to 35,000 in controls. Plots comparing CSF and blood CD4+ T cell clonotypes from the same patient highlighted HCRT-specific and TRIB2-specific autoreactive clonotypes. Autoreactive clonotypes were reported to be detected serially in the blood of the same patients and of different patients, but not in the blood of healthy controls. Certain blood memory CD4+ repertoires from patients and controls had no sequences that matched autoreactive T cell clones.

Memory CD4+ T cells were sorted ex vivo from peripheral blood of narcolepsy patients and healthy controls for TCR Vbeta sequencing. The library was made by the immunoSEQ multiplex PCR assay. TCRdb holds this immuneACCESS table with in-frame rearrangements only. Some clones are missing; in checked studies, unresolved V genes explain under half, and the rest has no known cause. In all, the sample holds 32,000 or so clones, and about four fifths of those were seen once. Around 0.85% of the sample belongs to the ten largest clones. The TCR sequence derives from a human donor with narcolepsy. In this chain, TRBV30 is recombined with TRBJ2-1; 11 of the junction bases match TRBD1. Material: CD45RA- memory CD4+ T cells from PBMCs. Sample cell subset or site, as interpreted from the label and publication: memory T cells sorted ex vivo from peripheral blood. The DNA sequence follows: TGTGCCTGGAGTGCTGGACAGGGGGCAAGGAATGAGCAGTTCTTC. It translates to CAWSAGQGARNEQFF.